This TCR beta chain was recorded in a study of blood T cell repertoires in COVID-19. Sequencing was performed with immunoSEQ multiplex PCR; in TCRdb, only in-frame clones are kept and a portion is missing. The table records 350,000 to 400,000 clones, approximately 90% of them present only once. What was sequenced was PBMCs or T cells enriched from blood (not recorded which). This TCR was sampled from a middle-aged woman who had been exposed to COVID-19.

CDR3 DNA: TGCGCCAGCAGCTTCCCTTTGGAGGACACCGGGGAGCTGTTTTTT. As protein: CASSFPLEDTGELFF. This rearrangement joins TRBV5-1 to TRBJ2-2, with D possibly matching TRBD2 (5 bases). From germline, CDR1 is SGHRS and CDR2 YFSETQ. The CDR3 length is 15 residues. V gave up 2 bases and J gave up 3 bases, with 11 bases separating them.